These 30 T cell receptor beta chains came from one sample sequenced in a study of blood T cell repertoires in COVID-19. Clones were sequenced by immunoSEQ multiplex PCR, and TCRdb holds only the in-frame ones, with some missing. The sample has 300,000 to 400,000 clones, around 83% seen once. Sequenced: peripheral blood. These TCRs come from a man aged 30 to 39 with active or convalescent COVID-19.

The chain couples TRBV6-4 to TRBJ2-3, with 8 bases matching TRBD2. The V and J ends lost 6 bases and 1 base, in that order; junction bases with no gene match: 3. CDR1 is MRHNA, CDR2 SNTAGT, per germline. This CDR3 has 14 amino acids. CDR3 nucleotides: TGTGCCAGCAGGAGCGGGAGCGGCACAGATACGCAGTATTTT. Protein: CASRSGSGTDTQYF.

V usage is TRBV2 and J usage is TRBJ1-4; 9 bases agree with TRBD1. V lost 9 bases, J lost 0 bases, and 8 bases stayed unmatched. CDR1 is SNHLY and CDR2 is FYNNEI in the germline V gene. CDR3 size: 16 residues. Here the CDR3 reads CARGVTGGATNEKLFF. The CDR3 coding sequence is TGTGCCAGAGGGGTGACAGGGGGTGCAACTAATGAAAAACTGTTTTTT.

This rearrangement joins TRBV5-5 to TRBJ2-3; D not certain. The CDR3 has 15 residues. Trimming shortened V by 1 base and J by 1 base, and 10 bases separated the two germline ends. From germline, CDR1 is SGHKS and CDR2 YYEKEE (reference sequence). CDR3 DNA sequence: TGTGCCAGCAGCTTGTATCAGGTGGGCACAGATACGCAGTATTTT. It yields the protein CASSLYQVGTDTQYF.

This chain joins TRBV9 and TRBJ2-5; D ambiguous. The CDR3 contains 11 residues. The V end lost 4 bases, the J end lost 2 bases, and 3 bases lay between the germline ends. Germline V gene lookup returns CDR1 SGDLS and CDR2 YYNGEE. CDR3: CASSTQETQYF. CDR3 coding DNA: TGTGCCAGCAGCACACAAGAGACCCAGTACTTC.

V gene TRBV7-2 combines with J gene TRBJ2-3; D remains ambiguous. The CDR3 sequence is 13 residues long. With 5 bases removed from V and 2 bases from J, the gap between germline ends came to 8 bases. The germline CDR1 and CDR2 sequences are SGHTA and FQGNSA. CDR3 bases: TGTGCCAGCAGCCGTCAGGTCACAGATACGCAGTATTTT. This codes for CASSRQVTDTQYF.

V usage is TRBV15 and J usage is TRBJ2-7; 7 positions agree with TRBD1. The germline gives CDR1 LNHNV, CDR2 YYDKDF (reference sequence). The CDR3 has 16 amino acids. The J segment lost 1 base and the V segment lost 4 bases, leaving 10 bases of the junction unmatched. The CDR3 coding sequence is TGTGCCACCAGCACCCGACAGGGTCGGGTTTCCTACGAGCAGTACTTC. Protein sequence: CATSTRQGRVSYEQYF.

This clone was counted a single time. The V call is TRBV7-9, the J call TRBJ2-7, with D possibly TRBD2 on 6 matching bases. From germline, CDR1 is SEHNR and CDR2 FQNEAQ (reference sequence). This CDR3 region has 13 residues. Trimming cost V 10 bases and J 3 bases, with 16 bases left between them. For the CDR3, the DNA is TGTGCCATGGAAACGGGAGCGGACTACGAGCAGTACTTC. Amino acid sequence: CAMETGADYEQYF.

On this clone: This same CDR3 is encoded by further DNA sequences in the sample. In DNA form, the CDR3 reads TGTGCCAGCAGCGTGGGCAGGAATTCCTACGAGCAGTACTTC. It specifies CASSVGRNSYEQYF. The V call is TRBV9, the J call TRBJ2-7; D uncertain. V lost 2 bases, J lost 1 base, and 10 bases lay in between. The CDR3 contains 14 residues. CDR1 SGDLS and CDR2 YYNGEE come from the germline V gene.

Only a few counts were recorded for this clone. This chain links TRBV9 with TRBJ1-2, with D perhaps matching TRBD1 (5 bases). The germline V gene has CDR1 SGDLS and CDR2 YYNGEE. Trimming left V 3 bases short and J 9 bases short, with 15 bases between. The CDR3 covers 13 residues. CDR3 nucleotides: TGTGCCAGCAGCGCGACAGCCTCCCATCGCTACACCTTC. Translating it yields CASSATASHRYTF.

V usage is TRBV6-6 and J usage is TRBJ2-3, with D possibly matching TRBD2 (6 bases). CDR3 length: 14 residues. From germline, CDR1 is MNHNY and CDR2 SVGAGI (reference sequence). With 8 bases removed from V and 1 base from J, the gap between germline ends came to 13 bases. For the CDR3, the DNA is TGTGCCAGCGGCTTCGGGGGTGGCACAGATACGCAGTATTTT. The encoded protein is CASGFGGGTDTQYF.

The V gene is TRBV7-9, the J gene TRBJ2-1; D is uncertain. The CDR3 contains 15 residues. Germline V gene data show CDR1 as SEHNR and CDR2 as FQNEAQ (reference sequence). The V gene lost 6 bases and the J gene lost 4 bases, with 16 bases spanning the gap. CDR3 residues: CASSHLETPYNEQFF. As DNA, the CDR3 is TGTGCCAGCAGTCACCTAGAGACCCCTTACAATGAGCAGTTCTTC.

This clone was counted a few times. The chain couples TRBV4-3 to TRBJ1-1; D may be TRBD1 (6 bases). In germline, CDR1 is LGHNA, CDR2 YSLEER. The CDR3 is made up of 16 amino acids. Trimming took 1 base from V and 6 from J, leaving 18 bases between them. CDR3 region: CASSQGVVGGRAEAFF. The CDR3, as DNA: TGCGCCAGCAGCCAAGGGGTGGTAGGGGGGAGGGCTGAAGCTTTCTTT.

This clone came up a few times. The CDR3 coding sequence is TGTGCAGAAGGGGACAGGCGACGGCAGCCCCAGCATTTT. It yields the protein CAEGDRRRQPQHF. V and J are TRBV19 and TRBJ1-5; 8 bases agree with TRBD1. From germline, CDR1 is LNHDA and CDR2 SQIVND (reference sequence). This CDR3 is 13 amino acids long.

The chain joins TRBV5-1 to TRBJ2-5; no clear D. V gave up 4 bases and J gave up 4 bases, with 8 bases separating them. The CDR3 contains 12 residues. Germline-derived CDR1 and CDR2 are SGHRS and YFSETQ. The CDR3 nucleotides read TGCGCCAGCAGCCTATTAAGAGAGACCCAGTACTTC. Translating gives CASSLLRETQYF.

The CDR3 DNA is TGCAGCGTTTTAGCGGGAAGAGGATATGAGCAGTTCTTC. Its translation is CSVLAGRGYEQFF. This chain connects TRBV29-1 to TRBJ2-1, with TRBD2 identical over 8 bases. The CDR3 runs to 13 residues. The germline V gene encodes CDR1 SQVTM and CDR2 ANQGSEA. The J segment lost 8 bases and the V segment lost 5 bases, leaving 8 bases of the junction unmatched.

This clone was seen a few times. This chain uses TRBV28 with TRBJ2-1; D gene unclear. V was cut by 10 bases and J by 5 bases, with 9 bases left in between. CDR1 is MDHEN and CDR2 is SYDVKM in the germline V gene. This CDR3 spans 11 amino acids. The CDR3 region is CATGADNEQFF. The CDR3 DNA is TGTGCCACCGGAGCCGACAATGAGCAGTTCTTC. Combining the CDR3 with reference TRBV28 and TRBJ2-1 gives the whole variable domain DVKVTQSSRYLVKRTGEKVFLECVQDMDHENMFWYRQDPGLGLRLIYFSYDVKMKEKGDIPEGYSVSREKKERFSLILESASTNQTSMYLCATGADNEQFFGPGTRLTVL.

There are a few counts of this clone. The chain carries TRBV5-4 and TRBJ2-3; 7 bases line up with TRBD2. The CDR3 consists of 16 residues. In germline, CDR1 is SGHNT, CDR2 YYREEE (reference sequence). V lost 4 bases and J lost 3; bases outside the gene matches: 11. The CDR3 DNA reads as TGTGCCAGCAGCCCTGGGGGGGACTATAGAACAGATACGCAGTATTTT. It translates to CASSPGGDYRTDTQYF.

This clone was detected once. The chain has TRBV29-1 and TRBJ1-1; no definite D call. The germline gives CDR1 SQVTM, CDR2 ANQGSEA. This CDR3 has 11 residues. Trimming stripped 7 bases from V and 11 bases from J, with 17 bases between. CDR3: CSGSATGSAFF. CDR3 nucleotide sequence: TGCAGCGGGTCGGCTACGGGTTCGGCTTTCTTT.

The V and J genes are TRBV7-9 and TRBJ1-4; D remains ambiguous. The CDR3 covers 13 residues. The V gene lost 6 bases and the J gene lost 7 bases, with 12 bases spanning the gap. Germline CDR1 is SEHNR and CDR2 is FQNEAQ (reference sequence). The CDR3 here is CASRGGLGEKLFF. CDR3 DNA: TGTGCCAGCAGAGGAGGGTTAGGTGAAAAACTGTTTTTT.

The V and J genes are TRBV18 and TRBJ2-2; weak D call: TRBD1 (5 bases). There are 16 residues in the CDR3. The germline CDR1 and CDR2 sequences are KGHSH and LQKENI. Trimming removed 2 bases from V and 6 bases from J, with 16 bases in between. The CDR3 coding sequence is TGTGCCAGCTCACCAAAGCAGGGCGAGTCCGCCGGGGAGCTGTTTTTT. This translates into CASSPKQGESAGELFF.

V usage is TRBV5-1 and J usage is TRBJ1-4, with D possibly TRBD1 on 6 matching bases. The length of the CDR3 is 15 residues. The V and J ends lost 6 bases and 5 bases respectively, with 17 bases between them. Per germline, CDR1 SGHRS and CDR2 YFSETQ. CDR3 in DNA: TGCGCCAGCACCGTGACACCCGGGACAAATGAAAAACTGTTTTTT. Translation: CASTVTPGTNEKLFF.

In nucleotides, the CDR3 is TGCGCCAGCAGTGGTACGGACAGGGGTACGGCCGGGGAGCTGTTTTTT. Protein: CASSGTDRGTAGELFF. This chain links TRBV5-1 with TRBJ2-2; 9 nucleotides agree with TRBD1. Germline V gene lookup returns CDR1 SGHRS and CDR2 YFSETQ. The CDR3 runs 16 residues. J lost 6 bases, V lost 5 bases, and 11 bases had no gene match. Filled out from reference TRBV5-1 and TRBJ2-2, the complete variable domain reads KAGVTQTPRYLIKTRGQQVTLSCSPISGHRSVSWYQQTPGQGLQFLFEYFSETQRNKGNFPGRFSGRQFSNSRSEMNVSTLELGDSALYLCASSGTDRGTAGELFFGEGSRLTVL.

This clone was seen just once. The rearrangement uses TRBV7-3 and TRBJ2-7; 9 bases are shared with TRBD1. V shed 5 bases and J 0 bases; nucleotides not matched to a gene: 5. The CDR3 sequence is 15 residues long. Germline V gives CDR1 SGHTA, CDR2 FQGTGA. The CDR3 nucleotides are TGTGCCAGCAGCCCCGGGACAGGGAGCTCCTACGAGCAGTACTTC. It specifies CASSPGTGSSYEQYF. The full variable domain, completed using reference TRBV7-3 and TRBJ2-7, is GAGVSQTPSNKVTEKGKYVELRCDPISGHTALYWYRQSLGQGPEFLIYFQGTGAADDSGLPNDRFFAVRPEGSVSTLKIQRTERGDSAVYLCASSPGTGSSYEQYFGPGTRLTVT.

This chain uses TRBV18 with TRBJ2-5; TRBD1 matches 8 bases. Trimming took 3 bases from V and 2 from J; bases not matched to a gene: 5. The CDR3 contains 15 residues. Looked up from germline, CDR1 is KGHSH and CDR2 is LQKENI. This chain's CDR3 is CASSPQQGGQETQYF. The CDR3 DNA follows: TGTGCCAGCTCACCTCAACAGGGGGGACAAGAGACCCAGTACTTC.

This clone was seen only once. This chain links TRBV5-1 with TRBJ1-1, with unresolved D. The V gene's germline CDR1 is SGHRS and CDR2 YFSETQ. V shed 5 bases and J shed 1 base, with 6 bases lying between them. The CDR3 runs to 12 residues. The CDR3 DNA follows: TGCGCCAGCAGGGGCGCGAACACTGAAGCTTTCTTT. This gives the protein CASRGANTEAFF.

V is TRBV6-6 and J is TRBJ2-1; 8 positions match TRBD2. Germline lookup yields CDR1 MNHNY and CDR2 SVGAGI (reference sequence). Trimming removed 7 bases from V and 4 bases from J; junction bases left unmatched: 6. The CDR3 is made up of 14 amino acids. The CDR3 DNA follows: TGTGCCAGCACTAAGGGCGGGGGGTACAATGAGCAGTTCTTC. Residues: CASTKGGGYNEQFF.

The chain is built from TRBV5-5 and TRBJ2-1, with TRBD2 matching 10 bases. The CDR3 is made up of 15 amino acids. With V trimmed by 4 bases and J by 4 bases, 5 bases remained unmatched. CDR1 SGHKS and CDR2 YYEKEE come from the germline V gene (reference sequence). The CDR3 DNA reads as TGTGCCAGCAGCGGTGGACTAGCGGCTTACAATGAGCAGTTCTTC. The encoded protein is CASSGGLAAYNEQFF. Based on the CDR3 plus reference TRBV5-5 and TRBJ2-1, the full variable domain is DAGVTQSPTHLIKTRGQQVTLRCSPISGHKSVSWYQQVLGQGPQFIFQYYEKEERGRGNFPDRFSARQFPNYSSELNVNALLLGDSALYLCASSGGLAAYNEQFFGPGTRLTVL.

The V call is TRBV5-6, the J call TRBJ2-7; the D is unclear. Deletions cut 4 bases from V and 7 bases from J, with 9 bases between. CDR3 length: 11 amino acids. Germline V gene lookup returns CDR1 SGHDT and CDR2 YYEEEE. As DNA, the CDR3 is TGTGCCAGCAGCCGAATCCAGGAGCAGTACTTC. Amino acid sequence: CASSRIQEQYF.

The CDR3 loop is CASSEALGSGPQHF. CDR3 nucleotides: TGTGCCAGCAGTGAAGCGCTTGGGTCGGGGCCCCAGCATTTT. The chain couples TRBV2 to TRBJ1-5; D unresolved. Between the trimmed V and J ends, which lost 0 bases and 9 bases, there was a span of 12 bases. The V gene's germline CDR1 is SNHLY and CDR2 FYNNEI. The CDR3 runs to 14 residues.

V and J are TRBV27 and TRBJ1-1; possibly TRBD1 for D (6 bases). Germline loops: CDR1 MNHEY, CDR2 SMNVEV (reference sequence). The ends were cut back, 0 bases at V and 1 base at J, with 12 bases in the middle. CDR3 length equals 16 residues. CDR3 DNA sequence: TGTGCCAGCAGTTTATCTGGCGGGGGCACGAACACTGAAGCTTTCTTT. This encodes CASSLSGGGTNTEAFF.